This T cell receptor beta chain stems from a study of T cell clones after liver transplantation. Study background: A pre-transplant mixed lymphocyte reaction with TCRbeta sequencing defined graft-donor-reactive clones followed in post-transplant blood. Study outcomes and limitations: In 5 of 8 subjects, circulating graft-donor-reactive CD4 TCRbeta sequences fell significantly after transplant.

The ends were cut back, 0 bases at V and 0 bases at J, with 17 bases in the middle. CDR1 SGHRS and CDR2 YFSETQ come from the germline V gene. The CDR3 runs to 18 residues. Assay: immunoSEQ multiplex PCR; the TCRdb copy retains only in-frame clones and omits some. The table includes roughly 18,000 clones, approximately 92% detected once. Concerning this clone: The antigen is not known.

Unstimulated PBMCs were sorted into CD3+CD4+ and CD3+CD8+ populations. Material: CD8+ T cells from blood, obtained just over 45 months after liver transplant. The clonotype was recovered from a human patient who received a liver transplant. The graft donor may be the source of some T cells. The rearrangement links TRBV5-1 to TRBJ2-3; the D is unclear. CDR3 DNA: TGCGCCAGCAGCTTGGAACGGAGATCAGCCTCTAGCACAGATACGCAGTATTTT. Translation gives CASSLERRSASSTDTQYF.